Each of the 24 T cell receptor beta chains below was sequenced from the same sample in a study of shared clonotypes between healthy human individuals. Selected positively for CCR7 and CD45RO-negative, naive CD8 cells excluded terminally differentiated effector memory CD45RA+ cells. Some clones are missing from TCRdb's copy, which holds only in-frame ones; the method was immunoSEQ multiplex PCR. The sample yields around 560,000 clones, approximately 96% seen once. What was sequenced was naive CD8+ T cells sorted from blood. Every receptor here comes from a woman aged 25-40 years in good health.

V usage is TRBV14 and J usage is TRBJ1-1, with no clear D. The germline V gene has CDR1 SGHDN and CDR2 FVKESK. The V end lost 1 base, the J end lost 1 base, and 10 bases lay between the germline ends. CDR3 length: 15 residues. The CDR3 region is CASSQVRTENTEAFF. Written as DNA, the CDR3 is TGTGCCAGCAGCCAAGTTCGTACCGAGAACACTGAAGCTTTCTTT. Together with reference TRBV14 and TRBJ1-1, the CDR3 gives the full variable domain: EAGVTQFPSHSVIEKGQTVTLRCDPISGHDNLYWYRRVMGKEIKFLLHFVKESKQDESGMPNNRFLAERTGGTYSTLKVQPAELEDSGVYFCASSQVRTENTEAFFGQGTRLTVV.

This chain uses TRBV10-3 with TRBJ2-1; 9 bases are shared with TRBD2. J gave up 1 base and V 4 bases, and 5 bases lay outside the gene matches. The CDR3 is made up of 16 amino acids. Germline CDR1 is ENHRY and CDR2 is SYGVKD. CDR3: CAISGSSGRSYNEQFF. The CDR3 bases are TGTGCCATCAGTGGGAGTAGCGGGAGATCCTACAATGAGCAGTTCTTC.

The chain carries TRBV29-1 and TRBJ2-7; tentatively, D is TRBD2 (6 bases). Between the trimmed V and J ends, which lost 0 bases and 6 bases, there was a span of 12 bases. From germline, CDR1 is SQVTM and CDR2 ANQGSEA. This CDR3 comprises 13 residues. CDR3 DNA: TGCAGCGTTGAAGAGGTTGGGACTGTCGAGCAGTACTTC. Translating gives CSVEEVGTVEQYF.

This rearrangement joins TRBV28 to TRBJ2-7; 7 nucleotides align to TRBD1. V shed 2 bases and J 3 bases; nucleotides not matched to a gene: 10. The germline CDR1 and CDR2 sequences are MDHEN and SYDVKM. The CDR3 consists of 16 residues. CDR3 region: CASSLGRWDRSYEQYF. Written as DNA, the CDR3 is TGTGCCAGCAGTTTAGGCCGGTGGGACAGAAGCTACGAGCAGTACTTC. Using reference TRBV28 and TRBJ2-7 for the parts outside the CDR3, the full variable domain is DVKVTQSSRYLVKRTGEKVFLECVQDMDHENMFWYRQDPGLGLRLIYFSYDVKMKEKGDIPEGYSVSREKKERFSLILESASTNQTSMYLCASSLGRWDRSYEQYFGPGTRLTVT.

This sequence joins TRBV19 and TRBJ2-1; no reliable D call. The CDR3 is 14 amino acids. Deletions cut 5 bases from V and 9 bases from J, with 17 bases between. From germline, CDR1 is LNHDA and CDR2 SQIVND (reference sequence). The CDR3 is CASSFPAAGPEQFF. The CDR3 bases are TGTGCCAGTAGTTTTCCCGCCGCCGGGCCTGAGCAGTTCTTC.

This chain joins TRBV27 and TRBJ2-7, with TRBD1 matching 7 bases. CDR3 length: 15 residues. V lost 5 bases and J lost 0; bases outside the gene matches: 7. Germline CDR1 MNHEY, CDR2 SMNVEV (reference sequence). The CDR3 DNA follows: TGTGCCAGCAGTCCCTCCGGGACAGTCTCCTACGAGCAGTACTTC. This translates into CASSPSGTVSYEQYF.

The rearrangement links TRBV5-7 to TRBJ2-1; 8 bases are a match to TRBD2. TRBV5-7 is an open reading frame whose function is uncertain. Germline trimming cut 0 bases from V and 8 bases from J; bases unmatched to any gene: 4. The CDR3 is made up of 14 amino acids. In nucleotides, the CDR3 is TGTGCCAGCAGCTTGGCCGGGAGGGGGGATGAGCAGTTCTTC. Translation gives CASSLAGRGDEQFF.

The chain carries TRBV11-2 and TRBJ2-7; D gene uncertain. The CDR3 contains 15 residues. In germline, CDR1 is SGHAT, CDR2 FQNNGV. V lost 1 base to trimming and J lost 0 bases, with 10 bases between them. DNA of the CDR3: TGTGCCAGCAGCTTAGTCGGCACCTCCTCCTACGAGCAGTACTTC. It specifies CASSLVGTSSYEQYF.

The chain employs TRBV19 and TRBJ2-5, with D unclear. The end of the DNA is better explained by TRBJ2-7, so the J call may be wrong. The CDR3 length is 15 residues. Per germline, CDR1 LNHDA and CDR2 SQIVND (reference sequence). CDR3 nucleotide sequence: TGTGCCAGTAGTATTAGCCTGGTGGGTTCCTACGAGCAGTACTTC. Translated: CASSISLVGSYEQYF.

The V gene is TRBV11-2, the J gene TRBJ2-5; 7 nucleotides match TRBD1. The J call may be in error: the DNA end matches TRBJ2-7 better. Per germline, CDR1 SGHAT and CDR2 FQNNGV. The CDR3 has 16 residues. The CDR3 loop is CASSLSQGVRAYEQYF. The CDR3 region has the DNA TGTGCCAGCAGCTTATCCCAGGGGGTTAGAGCCTACGAGCAGTACTTC.

The rearrangement links TRBV11-2 to TRBJ1-3; D uncertain. CDR3 size: 16 residues. The V end lost 5 bases, the J end lost 0 bases, and 14 bases lay between the germline ends. From germline, CDR1 is SGHAT and CDR2 FQNNGV. The CDR3 DNA follows: TGTGCCAGCAGCCTGGGGTCGGACGTCTCTGGAAACACCATATATTTT. It yields the protein CASSLGSDVSGNTIYF.

This chain joins TRBV11-2 and TRBJ2-7, with TRBD1 matching over 8 bases. Germline CDR1 SGHAT, CDR2 FQNNGV. The CDR3 runs to 15 residues. Trimming took 5 bases from V and 4 from J; bases not matched to a gene: 10. CDR3 sequence (DNA): TGTGCCAGCAGCCCACCCGACAGGGGCGAGTACGAGCAGTACTTC. Its translation: CASSPPDRGEYEQYF.

The DNA for the CDR3 is TGTGCCAGCAGCTTTCGTGGGGCAGCGAACACTGAAGCTTTCTTT. Amino acids: CASSFRGAANTEAFF. This sequence joins TRBV5-4 and TRBJ1-1; the D gene is possibly TRBD1 (5 bases). V lost 2 bases, J lost 1 base, and 12 bases lay in between. Germline V gene data show CDR1 as SGHNT and CDR2 as YYREEE (reference sequence). CDR3 length: 15 residues.

V is TRBV27 and J is TRBJ2-5; 9 bases align to TRBD1. Germline lookup yields CDR1 MNHEY and CDR2 SMNVEV (reference sequence). This CDR3 has 15 residues. V shed 0 bases and J 5 bases; nucleotides not matched to a gene: 4. The CDR3 sequence is CASSLSIGTGETQYF. The CDR3 region has the DNA TGTGCCAGCAGTTTATCAATCGGGACAGGGGAGACCCAGTACTTC.

The genes are TRBV2 and TRBJ2-5; TRBD2 matches at 7 bases. Germline V gives CDR1 SNHLY, CDR2 FYNNEI. Trimming at V came to 3 bases and at J to 4 bases, leaving 5 bases not matched to a gene. The CDR3 is 14 residues long. CDR3 protein: CASSDGGGRETQYF. The CDR3 region has the DNA TGTGCCAGCAGTGATGGCGGGGGAAGAGAGACCCAGTACTTC.

The chain couples TRBV9 to TRBJ2-7, with 13 nucleotides matching TRBD2. This CDR3 is built from 14 residues. CDR1 and CDR2 from the germline V gene are SGDLS and YYNGEE. Germline trimming cut 4 bases from V and 5 bases from J; bases unmatched to any gene: 3. CDR3 sequence reads: CASSPGLAGDEQYF. CDR3 nucleotide sequence: TGTGCCAGCAGCCCCGGACTAGCGGGAGACGAGCAGTACTTC. Combining the CDR3 with reference TRBV9 and TRBJ2-7 gives the whole variable domain DSGVTQTPKHLITATGQRVTLRCSPRSGDLSVYWYQQSLDQGLQFLIQYYNGEERAKGNILERFSAQQFPDLHSELNLSSLELGDSALYFCASSPGLAGDEQYFGPGTRLTVT.

The chain is built from TRBV29-1 and TRBJ2-7; possibly TRBD2 for D (5 bases). CDR3 length: 12 residues. Germline V gene data show CDR1 as SQVTM and CDR2 as ANQGSEA. V gave up 3 bases and J gave up 3 bases, with 9 bases separating them. Here the CDR3 reads CSVEREGYEQYF. CDR3 DNA: TGCAGCGTTGAGAGGGAAGGCTACGAGCAGTACTTC.

The V gene is TRBV2, the J gene TRBJ2-1; D is undetermined. Germline CDR1 SNHLY, CDR2 FYNNEI. Trimming pared 2 bases from V and 2 bases from J, leaving 10 bases between. There are 15 residues in the CDR3. In DNA, the CDR3 is TGTGCCAGCAGTGAACCAAAGCTTCCCTACAATGAGCAGTTCTTC. This translates into CASSEPKLPYNEQFF.

This clone was seen once. The chain uses TRBV13 and TRBJ1-5; D not certain. V lost 5 bases to trimming and J lost 2 bases, with 13 bases between them. There are 15 residues in the CDR3. Germline V CDR1 and CDR2: PRHDT, FYEKMQ (reference sequence). The CDR3 region is CASSESVVGNQPQHF. The CDR3 bases are TGTGCCAGCAGCGAAAGTGTGGTGGGCAATCAGCCCCAGCATTTT.

The chain joins TRBV19 to TRBJ2-7, with TRBD2 identical over 8 bases. CDR1 is LNHDA, CDR2 SQIVND, per germline (reference sequence). V shed 5 bases and J 0 bases; nucleotides not matched to a gene: 3. This CDR3 has 14 residues. This chain's CDR3 is CASSGLANSYEQYF. The DNA for the CDR3 is TGTGCCAGTAGTGGACTAGCTAACTCCTACGAGCAGTACTTC.

This clone was recorded once. The rearrangement links TRBV27 to TRBJ1-5; 10 bases fit TRBD1. This CDR3 is built from 15 residues. The V gene's germline CDR1 is MNHEY and CDR2 SMNVEV (reference sequence). Germline trimming cut 0 bases from V and 7 bases from J; bases unmatched to any gene: 3. As DNA, the CDR3 is TGTGCCAGCAGTTTATCCGGACAGGGGGGCCAGCCCCAGCATTTT. It codes for CASSLSGQGGQPQHF.

Details on this clone: Other DNA sequences of this sample code for an identical CDR3. The chain has TRBV5-4 and TRBJ2-7; D is unclear. Germline assignment: CDR1 SGHNT and CDR2 YYREEE (reference sequence). The CDR3 runs 12 residues. Trimming shortened V by 4 bases and J by 2 bases, and 7 bases separated the two germline ends. The CDR3 sequence: CASSATAYEQYF. The CDR3 DNA reads TGTGCCAGCAGCGCCACAGCCTACGAGCAGTACTTC. Full variable domain (outside the CDR3, taken from reference TRBV5-4 and TRBJ2-7): ETGVTQSPTHLIKTRGQQVTLRCSSQSGHNTVSWYQQALGQGPQFIFQYYREEENGRGNFPPRFSGLQFPNYSSELNVNALELDDSALYLCASSATAYEQYFGPGTRLTVT.

This chain connects TRBV27 to TRBJ2-3; TRBD2 might be the D (5 bases). Trimming cost V 6 bases and J 6 bases, with 13 bases left between them. The CDR3 length is 13 residues. Per germline, CDR1 MNHEY and CDR2 SMNVEV (reference sequence). Here the CDR3 reads CASSPGLGDTQYF. The CDR3 DNA follows: TGTGCCAGCAGCCCAGGACTTGGGGATACGCAGTATTTT.

The chain joins TRBV28 to TRBJ2-3, with D perhaps matching TRBD1 (5 bases). Trimming pared 4 bases from V and 3 bases from J, leaving 8 bases between. The CDR3 sequence is 13 residues long. CDR1 and CDR2 from the germline V gene are MDHEN and SYDVKM. CDR3 sequence: CASSYRGTDTQYF. The CDR3 DNA reads as TGTGCCAGCAGTTATAGGGGTACAGATACGCAGTATTTT.